The present entry profiles one T cell receptor (beta chain) with its context. Its specificity is not known. Trimming removed 4 bases from V and 0 bases from J, with 15 bases in between. Germline loops: CDR1 MNHEY, CDR2 SMNVEV (reference sequence). The CDR3 has 16 amino acids. The data are from a study of cytomegalovirus exposure and HLA in healthy donors. Study-wide results and caveats: The productive fraction for most TCR beta V segments was about 87% or about 30% in an earlier analysis.

The PCR contained 60 Vbeta and 13 Jbeta primers. Clones were sequenced by immunoSEQ multiplex PCR, and TCRdb holds only the in-frame ones, with some missing. The sample yields some 130,000 clones, around 86% seen once. The source is a woman aged 45 to 65 in good health and CMV-seropositive. Sequenced: PBMCs. V is TRBV27 and J is TRBJ1-2; tentatively, D is TRBD1 (5 bases). The CDR3 DNA follows: TGTGCCAGCAGTTCGGGACTTCGGAAAGCTAACTATGGCTACACCTTC. This encodes CASSSGLRKANYGYTF.